These 8 T cell receptor beta chains were sequenced from one sample in a study of T-cell memory formation after mild COVID-19. TCRdb independently ran MiXCR on the 5' RACE reads; one entry per CDR3 protein. The data show 25,000 to 35,000 distinct CDR3 sequences, with about 7.4% seen just once and 11% to 15% held by the top ten. Input material: PBMCs or a T cell subset sorted from them (not recorded which). Receptor source: an adult woman who had mild COVID-19 (a few samples of this study predate the infection). Cell type and time point are not known.

This clonotype was recorded at least ten times. The chain carries TRBV7-9 and TRBJ1-1, with D possibly TRBD1 on 5 matching bases. Germline CDR1 reads SEHNR; CDR2 reads FQNEAQ (reference sequence). V was trimmed by 0 bases and J by 1 base, leaving 12 bases between them. The CDR3 has 16 amino acids. As DNA, the CDR3 is TGTGCCAGCAGCTTAGCGCAGGGCAGCTCGAACACTGAAGCTTTCTTT. Protein product: CASSLAQGSSNTEAFF.

Relative to its sample, this clonotype is medium-sized. This chain uses TRBV20-1 with TRBJ2-5; no reliable D call. Germline V gene sequence: CDR1 DFQATT, CDR2 SNEGSKA (reference sequence). CDR3 length: 11 amino acids. Trimming removed 0 bases from V and 9 bases from J, with 8 bases in between. The CDR3 sequence is CSAREPPAQYF. The CDR3 DNA is TGCAGTGCTAGAGAACCCCCTGCCCAGTACTTC.

This clonotype occurred many times. The chain uses TRBV27 and TRBJ2-7; unclear D gene. This CDR3 comprises 14 residues. Trimming took 3 bases from V and 1 from J, leaving 10 bases between them. The V gene's germline CDR1 is MNHEY and CDR2 SMNVEV (reference sequence). CDR3 sequence (DNA): TGTGCCAGCAGTTTTTCGACGGATTCCTACGAGCAGTACTTC. This codes for CASSFSTDSYEQYF.

This clonotype was found many times. The chain joins TRBV6-5 to TRBJ1-1; 9 bases fit TRBD1. Germline CDR1 and CDR2: MNHEY and SVGAGI. V was clipped by 6 bases and J by 1 base; unmatched bases: 3. The CDR3 length is 14 residues. The CDR3 region has the DNA TGTGCCAGCAGCGGGGACAGGGCGAACACTGAAGCTTTCTTT. This sequence encodes CASSGDRANTEAFF.

This clonotype was detected many times. The chain uses TRBV7-8 and TRBJ2-7; D uncertain. The length of the CDR3 is 14 residues. Germline V gene sequence: CDR1 SGHVS, CDR2 FQNEAQ. Trimming pared 5 bases from V and 2 bases from J, leaving 13 bases between. CDR3 in DNA: TGTGCCAGCAGCCCCTTTTGGGATACCTACGAGCAGTACTTC. Protein: CASSPFWDTYEQYF.

In its sample, this clonotype was seen many times. The V gene is TRBV4-1, the J gene TRBJ2-3; possibly TRBD2 for D (6 bases). CDR3 length: 15 amino acids. The germline gives CDR1 MGHRA, CDR2 YSYEKL. V lost 0 bases, J lost 3 bases, and 10 bases lay in between. The CDR3 bases are TGCGCCAGCAGCCAAGAGGTGGGGAGGACAGATACGCAGTATTTT. Protein: CASSQEVGRTDTQYF.

This clonotype was observed at least ten times. J is TRBJ2-3 and V is TRBV6-5; 11 bases are shared with TRBD2. CDR3 length: 16 amino acids. CDR1 and CDR2 from the germline V gene are MNHEY and SVGAGI. V gave up 4 bases and J gave up 4 bases; unmatched junction bases: 7. CDR3 nucleotide sequence: TGTGCCAGCAGTTTAACTAGCGGGAGTCTCGCAGATACGCAGTATTTT. It encodes CASSLTSGSLADTQYF.

This clonotype was detected many times. The gene calls are TRBV20-1 and TRBJ1-5; D call uncertain. Germline CDR1 reads DFQATT; CDR2 reads SNEGSKA (reference sequence). The CDR3 is 15 amino acids. Trimming pared 6 bases from V and 6 bases from J, leaving 21 bases between. The CDR3 protein is CSANPGGVLFQPQHF. The CDR3 coding sequence is TGCAGTGCCAACCCGGGTGGTGTGTTGTTTCAGCCCCAGCATTTT.